This TCR beta chain was documented in a study of T cells in Graves' hyperthyroidism and ophthalmopathy (dated by TCRdb to 2018 to 2020). Describing the broader study: Peripheral blood samples were taken at the time of initial diagnosis, prior to any treatment. To identify TCR V-J signatures that set the groups apart, the researchers used a discovery cohort of 100 patients, made up of about 44 with Graves' ophthalmopathy and some 60 with stable Graves' hyperthyroidism. Prospective prediction of ophthalmopathy was tested in an independent validation cohort consisting of 18 hyperthyroidism patients and 17 patients who later progressed to ophthalmopathy. For training and testing, the 100 or so patients in the discovery cohort were randomly divided in a 7:3 ratio. In addition, the study compared T-cell repertoires in thyroid tissue and in blood from several Graves' hyperthyroidism patients. Once sampling was done, hyperthyroidism patients were given methimazole at a starting dose of 30 mg daily, whereas ophthalmopathy patients were given high-dose intravenous methylprednisolone. According to the paper, TCR Vbeta CDR3 sequencing was carried out on about 140 peripheral blood samples, which came from 40 to 45 ophthalmopathy, 75 to 80 hyperthyroidism and approximately 17 progressor patients.

The TCR beta CDR3 regions were amplified from the RNA transcripts. The TCR CDR3 was subjected to a first round of RT-PCR using the HTBI primer set and the Qiagen OneStep RT-PCR kit. Libraries were constructed in a second round of multiplex PCR, after which size selection and purification were carried out. Libraries were sequenced paired-end with 100 bp reads on an Illumina HiSeq2000. Concerning the study's data processing: SOAPnuke was used to process the raw data, with reads discarded if the reads contained adapters or uncalled bases, had a mean Phred below 15, or lacked an exact constant-primer or identifier match. High-quality paired reads were merged using COPE v1.2.5, and each unique nucleotide sequence was defined as a clonotype. MiTCR v1.1 was used to align the clonotypes against IMGT TRBV, TRBD and TRBJ reference segments. Analysis was restricted to V-J combinations with a frequency above 0.0001, which covered roughly 99% of repertoires. A TCS score was defined as the ratio of F50 (clonal expansion) to E x V (chaos), with BLOSUM62-based TCRdist applied between CDR3 peptides within each V-J. Welch's t-statistics and random forest reduced around 510 V-J features to 10 to 15, which were used in a naive Bayes classifier (R e1071). Clones were called with MiXCR by TCRdb after fastp trimmed the public reads at Q25, and only in-frame beta chains were retained. Rows are combined by CDR3 protein, so each entry shows the most common genes and DNA. TCRdb, rather than the study authors, made the V and J calls. The sample table contains 410,000 or so distinct CDR3 sequences; only one count was recorded for roughly 14% of them. Of the sample, over 10% falls within the top ten clones.

What the research found in general, with its limitations: Most expanded thyroid clonotypes (frequency above 0.001) were also detected in blood, suggesting blood repertoires may reflect thyroid immune responses. In validation, the model predicted progression to ophthalmopathy with approximately 71% sensitivity and around 72% specificity, a median of around six months before onset. A 13 V-J signature model separated ophthalmopathy from stable hyperthyroidism, with about 90% sensitivity and 81.08% specificity in cross-validation and 80%/75% in testing. No statistical method was used to set the sample size in advance, and investigators knew the group allocation.

In the ophthalmopathy patients, disease was moderately to severely active, with a Clinical Activity Score of 3 or more, a NOSPECS grade of 4 or more, and a duration of less than 3 months. The study excluded patients with uncontrolled infections, other autoimmune diseases, pregnancy or lactation. Clinical symptoms, serum thyroxine and TRAb, thyroid ultrasound, and orbital computed tomography formed the basis for the diagnoses. Ficoll-Paque density gradient centrifugation was used to isolate PBMCs from around 10 ml of fresh peripheral blood. Trizol reagent was used to extract total RNA, and RNA quality was then checked on an Agilent 2100 Bioanalyzer. Regarding this clonotype: Its target antigen remains unknown. Qualities for individual bases were not recorded, and no much larger clone is one base off.

The sample taken for sequencing was blood. This receptor was identified in a man younger than 30 with Graves' ophthalmopathy.

The CDR3 is CASRTGTTNEKLFF. The DNA is as follows: TGTGCCAGTAGGACAGGAACAACTAATGAAAAACTGTTTTTT. The V and J segments used are TRBV19 and TRBJ1-4; the D region possibly corresponds to TRBD1 (6 bases align). CDR1 and CDR2, per the germline V gene (reference sequence), are LNHDA and SQIVND. The trim is 6 bases for V and 0 bases for J, with a gap of 8 bases between the germline ends. The CDR3 numbers 14 residues from cysteine through phenylalanine. The only DNA kept is the CDR3, 42 bases in frame from the first base.